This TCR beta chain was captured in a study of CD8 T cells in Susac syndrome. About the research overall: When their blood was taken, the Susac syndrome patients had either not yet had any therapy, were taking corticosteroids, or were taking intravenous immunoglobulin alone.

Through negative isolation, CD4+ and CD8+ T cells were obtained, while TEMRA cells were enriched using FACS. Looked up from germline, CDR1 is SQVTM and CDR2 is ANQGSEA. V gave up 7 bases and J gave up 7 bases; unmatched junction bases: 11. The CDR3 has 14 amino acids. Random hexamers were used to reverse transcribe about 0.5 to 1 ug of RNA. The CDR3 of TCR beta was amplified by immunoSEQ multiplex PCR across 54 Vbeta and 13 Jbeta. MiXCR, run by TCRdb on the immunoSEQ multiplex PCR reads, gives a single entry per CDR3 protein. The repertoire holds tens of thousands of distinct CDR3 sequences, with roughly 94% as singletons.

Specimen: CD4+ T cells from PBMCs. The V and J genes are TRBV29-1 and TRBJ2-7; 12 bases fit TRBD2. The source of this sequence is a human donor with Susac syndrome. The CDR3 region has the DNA TGCAGCGCCCGGACTAGCGGGGCCTCTGGGGAGCAGTACTTC. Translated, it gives CSARTSGASGEQYF.